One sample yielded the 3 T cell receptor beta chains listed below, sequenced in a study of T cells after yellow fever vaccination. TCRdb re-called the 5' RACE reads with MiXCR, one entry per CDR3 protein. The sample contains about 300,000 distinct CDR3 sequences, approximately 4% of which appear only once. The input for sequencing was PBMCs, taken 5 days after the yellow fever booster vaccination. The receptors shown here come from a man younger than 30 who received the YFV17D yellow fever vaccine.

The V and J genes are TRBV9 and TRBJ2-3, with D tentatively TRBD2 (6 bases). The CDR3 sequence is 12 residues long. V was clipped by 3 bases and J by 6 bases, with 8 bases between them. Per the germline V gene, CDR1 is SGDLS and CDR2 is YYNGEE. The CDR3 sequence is CASSARGDTQYF. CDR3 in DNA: TGTGCCAGCAGCGCCCGGGGGGATACGCAGTATTTT.

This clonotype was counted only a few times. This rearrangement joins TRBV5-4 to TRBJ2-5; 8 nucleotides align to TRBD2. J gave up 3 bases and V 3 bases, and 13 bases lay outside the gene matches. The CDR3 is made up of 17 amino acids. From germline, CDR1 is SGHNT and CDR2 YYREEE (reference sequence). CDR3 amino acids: CASSSSAGAGDKETQYF. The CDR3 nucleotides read TGTGCCAGCAGCTCCTCGGCGGGAGCGGGGGATAAAGAGACCCAGTACTTC.

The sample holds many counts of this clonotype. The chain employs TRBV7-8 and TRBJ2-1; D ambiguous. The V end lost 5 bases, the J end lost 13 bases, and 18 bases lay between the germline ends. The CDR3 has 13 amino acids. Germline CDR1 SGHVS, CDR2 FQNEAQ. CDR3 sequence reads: CASSPSTVGSQFF. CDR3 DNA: TGTGCCAGCAGCCCCAGCACAGTAGGATCACAGTTCTTC.